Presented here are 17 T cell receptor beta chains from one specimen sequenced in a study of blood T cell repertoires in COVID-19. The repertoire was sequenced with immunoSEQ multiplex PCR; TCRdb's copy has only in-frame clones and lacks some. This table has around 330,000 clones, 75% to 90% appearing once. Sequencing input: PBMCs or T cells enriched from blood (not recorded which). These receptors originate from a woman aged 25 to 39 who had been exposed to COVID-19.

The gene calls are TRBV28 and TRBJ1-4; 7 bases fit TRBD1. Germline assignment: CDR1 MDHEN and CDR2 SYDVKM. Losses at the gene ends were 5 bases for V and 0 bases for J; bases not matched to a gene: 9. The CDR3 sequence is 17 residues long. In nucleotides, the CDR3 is TGTGCCAGCAGTCCAAAATACGACAGGGCAACTAATGAAAAACTGTTTTTT. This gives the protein CASSPKYDRATNEKLFF.

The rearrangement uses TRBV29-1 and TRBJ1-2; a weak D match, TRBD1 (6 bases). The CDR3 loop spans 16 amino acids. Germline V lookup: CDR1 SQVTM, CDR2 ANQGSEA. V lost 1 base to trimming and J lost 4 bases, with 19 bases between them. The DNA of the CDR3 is TGCAGCGTTGAAGTCGCCAGGGGCCCAACTCTCTATGGCTACACCTTC. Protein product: CSVEVARGPTLYGYTF.

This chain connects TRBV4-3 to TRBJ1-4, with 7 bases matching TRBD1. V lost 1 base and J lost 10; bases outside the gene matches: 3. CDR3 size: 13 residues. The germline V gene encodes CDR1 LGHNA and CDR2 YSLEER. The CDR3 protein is CASSQGDRVKLFF. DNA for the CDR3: TGCGCCAGCAGCCAAGGTGACAGGGTAAAACTGTTTTTT.

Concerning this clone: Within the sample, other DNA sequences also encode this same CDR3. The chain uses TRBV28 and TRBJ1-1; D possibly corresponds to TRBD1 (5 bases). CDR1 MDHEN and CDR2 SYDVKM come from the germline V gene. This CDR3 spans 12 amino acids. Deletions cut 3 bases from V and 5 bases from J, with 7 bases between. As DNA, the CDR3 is TGTGCCAGCAGTTTTGGGGGGACTGAAGCTTTCTTT. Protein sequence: CASSFGGTEAFF.

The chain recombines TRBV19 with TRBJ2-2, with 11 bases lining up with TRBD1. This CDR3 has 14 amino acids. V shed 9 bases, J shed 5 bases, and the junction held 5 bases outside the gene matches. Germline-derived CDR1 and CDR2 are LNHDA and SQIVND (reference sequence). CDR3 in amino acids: CARPGQGVTGELFF. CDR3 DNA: TGTGCCAGACCGGGACAGGGGGTTACCGGGGAGCTGTTTTTT.

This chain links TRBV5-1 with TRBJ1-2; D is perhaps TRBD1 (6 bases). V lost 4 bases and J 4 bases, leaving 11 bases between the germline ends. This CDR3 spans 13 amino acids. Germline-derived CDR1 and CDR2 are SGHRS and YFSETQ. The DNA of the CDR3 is TGCGCCAGCAGCCGACAGGATTTCTATGGCTACACCTTC. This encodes CASSRQDFYGYTF.

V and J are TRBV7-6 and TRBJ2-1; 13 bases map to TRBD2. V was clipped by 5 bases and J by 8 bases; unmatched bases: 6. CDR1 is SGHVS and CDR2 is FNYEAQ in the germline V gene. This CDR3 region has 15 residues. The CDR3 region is CASSGTSGINDEQFF. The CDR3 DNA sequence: TGTGCCAGCAGCGGGACTAGCGGGATAAACGATGAGCAGTTCTTC.

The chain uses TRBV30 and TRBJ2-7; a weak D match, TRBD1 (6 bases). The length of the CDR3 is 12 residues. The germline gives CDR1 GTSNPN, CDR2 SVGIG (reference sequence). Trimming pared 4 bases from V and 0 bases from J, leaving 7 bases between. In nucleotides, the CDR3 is TGTGCCTGGATGACAGGCTCCTACGAGCAGTACTTC. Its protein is CAWMTGSYEQYF.

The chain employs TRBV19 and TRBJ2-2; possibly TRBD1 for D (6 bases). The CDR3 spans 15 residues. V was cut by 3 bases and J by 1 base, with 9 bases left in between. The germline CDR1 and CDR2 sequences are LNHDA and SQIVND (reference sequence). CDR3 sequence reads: CASSIRGQNTGELFF. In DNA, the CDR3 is TGTGCCAGTAGTATCCGGGGACAGAACACCGGGGAGCTGTTTTTT.

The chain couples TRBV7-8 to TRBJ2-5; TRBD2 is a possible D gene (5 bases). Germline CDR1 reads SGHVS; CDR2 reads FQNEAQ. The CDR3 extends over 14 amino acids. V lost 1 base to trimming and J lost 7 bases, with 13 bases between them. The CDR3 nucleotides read TGTGCCAGCAGCTTAGTGGAGACTAAGGGGACCCAGTACTTC. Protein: CASSLVETKGTQYF.

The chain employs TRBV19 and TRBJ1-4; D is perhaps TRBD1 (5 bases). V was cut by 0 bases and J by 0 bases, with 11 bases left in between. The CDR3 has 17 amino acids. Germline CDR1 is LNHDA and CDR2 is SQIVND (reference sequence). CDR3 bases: TGTGCCAGTAGTATAGATCGGGGGACTGCAACTAATGAAAAACTGTTTTTT. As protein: CASSIDRGTATNEKLFF. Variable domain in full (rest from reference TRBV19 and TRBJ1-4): DGGITQSPKYLFRKEGQNVTLSCEQNLNHDAMYWYRQDPGQGLRLIYYSQIVNDFQKGDIAEGYSVSREKKESFPLTVTSAQKNPTAFYLCASSIDRGTATNEKLFFGSGTQLSVL.

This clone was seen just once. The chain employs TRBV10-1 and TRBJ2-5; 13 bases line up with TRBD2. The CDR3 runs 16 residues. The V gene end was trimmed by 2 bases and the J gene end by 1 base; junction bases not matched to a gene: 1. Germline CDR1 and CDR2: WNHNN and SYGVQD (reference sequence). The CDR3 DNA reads TGCGCCAGCAGTGAGGGGACTAGCGGGGCCCAAGAGACCCAGTACTTC. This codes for CASSEGTSGAQETQYF.

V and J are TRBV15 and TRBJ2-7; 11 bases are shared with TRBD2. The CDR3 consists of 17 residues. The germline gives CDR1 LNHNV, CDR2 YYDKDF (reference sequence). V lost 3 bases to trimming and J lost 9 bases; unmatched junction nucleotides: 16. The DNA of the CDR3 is TGTGCCACCAGCAGTTCCCGGCCTAGCGGGAGGACCGCCGGGCAGTACTTC. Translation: CATSSSRPSGRTAGQYF.

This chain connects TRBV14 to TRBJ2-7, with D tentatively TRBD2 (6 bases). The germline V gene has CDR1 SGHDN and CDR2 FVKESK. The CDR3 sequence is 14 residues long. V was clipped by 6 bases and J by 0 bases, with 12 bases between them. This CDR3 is CASSRDWSSYEQYF. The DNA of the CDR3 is TGTGCCAGCAGTCGGGACTGGAGCTCCTACGAGCAGTACTTC.

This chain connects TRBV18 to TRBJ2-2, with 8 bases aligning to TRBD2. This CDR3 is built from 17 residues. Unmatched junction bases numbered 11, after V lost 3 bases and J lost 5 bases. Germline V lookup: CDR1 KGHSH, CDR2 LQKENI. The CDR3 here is CASSPRSGSRGTGELFF. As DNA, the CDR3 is TGTGCCAGCTCACCTAGGAGCGGGAGCCGAGGGACCGGGGAGCTGTTTTTT.

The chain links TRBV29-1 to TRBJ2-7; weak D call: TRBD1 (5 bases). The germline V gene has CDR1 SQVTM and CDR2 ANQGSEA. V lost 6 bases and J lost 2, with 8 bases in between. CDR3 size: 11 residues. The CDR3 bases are TGCAGCGTCAGGGAAACCTACGAGCAGTACTTC. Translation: CSVRETYEQYF.

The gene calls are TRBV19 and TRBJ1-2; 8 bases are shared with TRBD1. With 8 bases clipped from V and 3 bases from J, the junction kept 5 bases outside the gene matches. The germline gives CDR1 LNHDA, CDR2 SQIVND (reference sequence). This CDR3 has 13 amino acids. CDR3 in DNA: TGTGCCAGTCGTGACAGGGGCCACTATGGCTACACCTTC. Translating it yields CASRDRGHYGYTF.